One sample yielded the 8 T cell receptor beta chains listed below, sequenced in a study of blood T cell repertoires in COVID-19. Method: immunoSEQ multiplex PCR; TCRdb's copy keeps in-frame clones and lacks some. In the table there are under 300,000 clones, 70% to 85% of which are singletons. The sample consisted of peripheral blood. The receptors stem from a woman at least 80 years old with active or convalescent COVID-19.

This clone has a handful of counts. The chain is built from TRBV11-2 and TRBJ2-7, with D possibly matching TRBD2 (6 bases). This CDR3 has 12 residues. Trimming took 5 bases from V and 9 from J, leaving 14 bases between them. Germline V gene lookup returns CDR1 SGHAT and CDR2 FQNNGV. CDR3 nucleotides: TGTGCCAGCAGCGTTGATTGGCGGGGGCAGTACTTC. Encoded protein: CASSVDWRGQYF.

V is TRBV2 and J is TRBJ1-2; D not resolved. The CDR3 covers 12 residues. Germline CDR1 reads SNHLY; CDR2 reads FYNNEI. Trimming stripped 3 bases from V and 8 bases from J, with 10 bases between. The CDR3 protein is CASSEIPRGYTF. CDR3 DNA: TGTGCCAGCAGTGAGATTCCTCGGGGCTACACCTTC.

The V call is TRBV5-1, the J call TRBJ1-6, with a tentative D call TRBD1 (5 bases). CDR1 and CDR2 from the germline V gene are SGHRS and YFSETQ. This CDR3 is 14 amino acids long. V was clipped by 0 bases and J by 7 bases, with 8 bases between them. The DNA of the CDR3 is TGCGCCAGCAGCTTGGACAGGTTGAATTCACCCCTCCACTTT. Encoded protein: CASSLDRLNSPLHF.

The chain recombines TRBV2 with TRBJ1-2, with a tentative D call TRBD1 (6 bases). This CDR3 has 16 amino acids. V was cut by 5 bases and J by 4 bases, with 20 bases left in between. Germline V lookup: CDR1 SNHLY, CDR2 FYNNEI. CDR3 nucleotide sequence: TGTGCCAGCAGTAAAAATCCGACAGGCGAGCCCTATGGCTACACCTTC. The encoded protein is CASSKNPTGEPYGYTF. Full variable domain (rest looked up from reference TRBV2 and TRBJ1-2): EPEVTQTPSHQVTQMGQEVILRCVPISNHLYFYWYRQILGQKVEFLVSFYNNEISEKSEIFDDQFSVERPDGSNFTLKIRSTKLEDSAMYFCASSKNPTGEPYGYTFGSGTRLTVV.

The rearrangement joins TRBV10-2 to TRBJ2-5, with D possibly matching TRBD2 (6 bases). The germline gives CDR1 WSHSY, CDR2 SAAADI. V shed 2 bases and J shed 5 bases, with 15 bases lying between them. CDR3 length equals 15 residues. CDR3 protein: CASSERREWLETQYF. Written as DNA, the CDR3 is TGCGCCAGCAGTGAGAGGAGGGAGTGGTTGGAGACCCAGTACTTC.

J is TRBJ2-1 and V is TRBV5-6, with D possibly TRBD2 on 5 matching bases. Trimming took off 4 bases at V and 14 bases at J, with 16 bases between the two ends. The CDR3 consists of 12 residues. The germline V gene has CDR1 SGHDT and CDR2 YYEEEE. CDR3 loop: CASSPPVGVEFF. The CDR3 DNA is TGTGCCAGCAGCCCCCCGGTCGGGGTTGAGTTCTTC.

The rearrangement links TRBV18 to TRBJ2-3, with 13 bases that match TRBD2. The CDR3 is 16 residues long. Losses at the gene ends were 3 bases for V and 0 bases for J; bases not matched to a gene: 0. CDR1 is KGHSH, CDR2 LQKENI, per germline. CDR3 loop: CASSPGLAGSTDTQYF. The CDR3 region has the DNA TGTGCCAGCTCACCGGGACTAGCGGGAAGCACAGATACGCAGTATTTT.

The V and J genes are TRBV6-4 and TRBJ1-2; 7 nucleotides agree with TRBD1. The CDR3 totals 13 residues. J lost 4 bases, V lost 6 bases, and 5 bases had no gene match. Germline CDR1 reads MRHNA; CDR2 reads SNTAGT. CDR3 loop: CASSGPGGYGYTF. Here the CDR3 DNA reads TGTGCCAGCAGCGGCCCAGGGGGCTATGGCTACACCTTC.